This T cell receptor beta chain was profiled in a study of human T cells and chemical hapten exposure. Study-level results: TCRs exceeding a frequency of 1 in 1000 stayed unchanged under DPC sensitization.

From the 5' RACE reads, TCRdb called clonotypes with MiXCR, one entry per CDR3 protein. The data contain under 150,000 distinct CDR3 sequences, approximately 20% of them singletons. Before extraction, the whole blood was not fractionated, and total RNA was taken from it. This clonotype was counted once. Its antigen is undetermined. The CDR3 is 16 amino acids. The germline gives CDR1 MNHEY, CDR2 SMNVEV (reference sequence). Between the trimmed V and J ends, which lost 6 bases and 1 base, there was a span of 18 bases. V is TRBV27 and J is TRBJ1-2; D is possibly TRBD1 (6 bases). This receptor was identified in a human donor in good health. As DNA, the CDR3 is TGTGCCAGCAGAACACAGGGATTTGGCAATAACTATGGCTACACCTTC. Encoded protein: CASRTQGFGNNYGYTF.